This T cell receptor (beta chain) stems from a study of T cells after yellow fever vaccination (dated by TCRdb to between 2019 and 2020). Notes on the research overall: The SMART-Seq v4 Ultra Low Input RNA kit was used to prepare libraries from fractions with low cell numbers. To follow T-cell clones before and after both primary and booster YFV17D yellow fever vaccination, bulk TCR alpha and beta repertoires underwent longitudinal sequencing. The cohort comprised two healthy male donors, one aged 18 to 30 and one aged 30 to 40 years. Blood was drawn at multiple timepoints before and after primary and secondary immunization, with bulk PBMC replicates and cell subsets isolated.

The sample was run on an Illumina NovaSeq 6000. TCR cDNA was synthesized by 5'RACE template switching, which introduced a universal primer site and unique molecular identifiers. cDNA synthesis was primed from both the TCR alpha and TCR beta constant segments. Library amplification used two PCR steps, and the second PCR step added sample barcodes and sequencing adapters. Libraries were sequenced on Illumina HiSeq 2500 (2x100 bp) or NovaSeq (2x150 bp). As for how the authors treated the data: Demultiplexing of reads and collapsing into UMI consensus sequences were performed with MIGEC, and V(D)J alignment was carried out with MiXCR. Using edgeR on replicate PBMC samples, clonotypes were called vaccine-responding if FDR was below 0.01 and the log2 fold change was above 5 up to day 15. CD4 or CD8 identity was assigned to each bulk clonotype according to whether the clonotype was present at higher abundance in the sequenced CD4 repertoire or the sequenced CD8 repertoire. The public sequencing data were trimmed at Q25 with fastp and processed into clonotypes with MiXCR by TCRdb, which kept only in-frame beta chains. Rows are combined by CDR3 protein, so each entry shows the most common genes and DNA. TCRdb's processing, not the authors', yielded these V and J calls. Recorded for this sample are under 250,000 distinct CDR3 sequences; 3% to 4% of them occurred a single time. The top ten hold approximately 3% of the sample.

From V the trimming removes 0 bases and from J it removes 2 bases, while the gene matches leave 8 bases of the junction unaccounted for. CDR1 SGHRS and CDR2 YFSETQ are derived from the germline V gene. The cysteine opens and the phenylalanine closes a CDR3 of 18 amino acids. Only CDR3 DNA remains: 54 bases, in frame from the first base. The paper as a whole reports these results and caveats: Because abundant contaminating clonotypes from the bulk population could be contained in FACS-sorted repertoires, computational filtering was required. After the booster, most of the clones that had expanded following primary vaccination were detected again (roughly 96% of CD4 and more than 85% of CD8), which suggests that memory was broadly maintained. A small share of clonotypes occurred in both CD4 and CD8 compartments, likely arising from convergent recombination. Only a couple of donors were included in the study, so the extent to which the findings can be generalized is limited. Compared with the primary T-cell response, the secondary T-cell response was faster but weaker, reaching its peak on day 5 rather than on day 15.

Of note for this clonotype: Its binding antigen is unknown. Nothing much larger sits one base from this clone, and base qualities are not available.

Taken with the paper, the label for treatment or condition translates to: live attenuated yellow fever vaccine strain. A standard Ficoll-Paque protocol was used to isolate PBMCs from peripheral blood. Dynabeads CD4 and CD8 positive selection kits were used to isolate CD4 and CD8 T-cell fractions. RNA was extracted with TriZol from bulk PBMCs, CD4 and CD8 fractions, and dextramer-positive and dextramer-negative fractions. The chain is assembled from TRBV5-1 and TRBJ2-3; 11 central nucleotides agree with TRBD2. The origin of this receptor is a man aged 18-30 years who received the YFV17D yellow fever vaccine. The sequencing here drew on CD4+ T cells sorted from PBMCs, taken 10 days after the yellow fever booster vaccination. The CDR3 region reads CASSLGLAGGALTDTQYF. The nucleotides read TGCGCCAGCAGCTTGGGCCTAGCGGGGGGCGCCCTCACAGATACGCAGTATTTT.